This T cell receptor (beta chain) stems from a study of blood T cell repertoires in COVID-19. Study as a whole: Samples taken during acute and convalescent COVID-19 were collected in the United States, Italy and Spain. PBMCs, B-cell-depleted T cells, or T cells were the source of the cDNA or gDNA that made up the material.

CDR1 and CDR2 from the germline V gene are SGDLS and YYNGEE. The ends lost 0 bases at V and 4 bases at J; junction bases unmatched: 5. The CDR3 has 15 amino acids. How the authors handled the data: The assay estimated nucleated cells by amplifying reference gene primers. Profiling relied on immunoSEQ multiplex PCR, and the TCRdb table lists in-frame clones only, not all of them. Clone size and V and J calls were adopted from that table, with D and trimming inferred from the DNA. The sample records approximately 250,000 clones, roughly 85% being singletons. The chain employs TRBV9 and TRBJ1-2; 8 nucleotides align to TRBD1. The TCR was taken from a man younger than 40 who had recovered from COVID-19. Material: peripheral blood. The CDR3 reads CASSVDMDRAYGYTF. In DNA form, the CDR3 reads TGTGCCAGCAGCGTAGATATGGACAGGGCCTATGGCTACACCTTC.